Each of the 14 T cell receptor beta chains below was sequenced from the same sample in a study of blood T cell repertoires in COVID-19. Assay used: immunoSEQ multiplex PCR; TCRdb lists only in-frame clones, some missing. The sample has fewer than 450,000 clones, approximately 84% seen once. Sequences were obtained from PBMCs or T cells enriched from blood (not recorded which). These receptors all stem from a woman aged 25 to 39 who had recovered from COVID-19.

The chain is built from TRBV5-1 and TRBJ2-6; D possibly corresponds to TRBD2 (6 bases). The CDR3 loop spans 16 amino acids. The germline CDR1 and CDR2 sequences are SGHRS and YFSETQ. V was cut by 7 bases and J by 0 bases, with 14 bases left in between. The CDR3 DNA sequence: TGCGCCAGCTCCGGGACTTTTAGCTCTGGGGCCAACGTCCTGACTTTC. Protein sequence: CASSGTFSSGANVLTF.

The V and J genes are TRBV19 and TRBJ2-5, with 7 bases fitting TRBD2. Unmatched junction bases numbered 5, after V lost 6 bases and J lost 10 bases. CDR1 is LNHDA and CDR2 is SQIVND in the germline V gene (reference sequence). The CDR3 has 11 amino acids. For the CDR3, the DNA is TGTGCCAGTAGGACCGGGGGGAGCCAGTACTTC. Translated: CASRTGGSQYF.

This clone was detected ten times or more. V gene TRBV11-2 combines with J gene TRBJ1-2, with TRBD1 identical over 7 bases. V shed 3 bases, J shed 2 bases, and the junction held 0 bases outside the gene matches. This CDR3 comprises 13 residues. Looked up from germline, CDR1 is SGHAT and CDR2 is FQNNGV. CDR3 in amino acids: CASSLGQNYGYTF. As DNA, the CDR3 is TGTGCCAGCAGCTTGGGACAGAACTATGGCTACACCTTC.

The gene calls are TRBV19 and TRBJ2-7; 15 bases map to TRBD2. The CDR3 is 14 residues long. The germline V gene has CDR1 LNHDA and CDR2 SQIVND (reference sequence). V was pared by 6 bases and J by 9 bases, with 6 bases of the junction left unmatched. For the CDR3, the DNA is TGTGCCAGTAGAAGGACTAGCGGGGGGGACGTGCAGTACTTC. Residues: CASRRTSGGDVQYF.

The sample holds one count of this clone. The gene calls are TRBV3-1 (or the pseudogene TRBV3-2) and TRBJ1-2, with 8 bases lining up with TRBD1. Trimming cost V 0 bases and J 8 bases; bases outside gene matches: 11. The CDR3 extends over 16 amino acids. In germline, CDR1 is LGHDT, CDR2 YNNKEL (reference sequence). CDR3 nucleotide sequence: TGTGCCAGCAGCCAAGAAGGGTGGCAGGGGGCGCGGGGCTACACCTTC. Residues: CASSQEGWQGARGYTF.

This chain's CDR3 is CASSIGPGTDTEAFF. The DNA for the CDR3 is TGTGCCAGTAGTATTGGGCCCGGGACAGACACTGAAGCTTTCTTT. The chain recombines TRBV19 with TRBJ1-1; the match to TRBD1 covers 7 bases. Germline V gene sequence: CDR1 LNHDA, CDR2 SQIVND (reference sequence). This CDR3 region has 15 residues. The J segment lost 3 bases and the V segment lost 3 bases, leaving 7 bases of the junction unmatched.

Comment on this clone: The germline gene is not matched at one end of the junction; a read error may be the cause. This chain links TRBV18 with TRBJ1-3; possibly TRBD1 for D (5 bases). This CDR3 contains 17 residues. CDR1 is KGHSH and CDR2 is LQKENI in the germline V gene. For the CDR3, the DNA is TGTGCCAGCTCTCCACTTCAGGGCGGCTCAACTGGAAACACCATATATTTT. Translated, it gives CASSPLQGGSTGNTIYF.

This clone was observed a single time. The chain uses TRBV7-8 and TRBJ1-1, with unresolved D. The V end lost 1 base, the J end lost 5 bases, and 8 bases lay between the germline ends. Germline CDR1 SGHVS, CDR2 FQNEAQ. This CDR3 region has 13 residues. The CDR3 DNA follows: TGTGCCAGCAGCTTAGACGCGGGAACTGAAGCTTTCTTT. Translated: CASSLDAGTEAFF.

V gene TRBV18 combines with J gene TRBJ2-1, with 7 bases that match TRBD1. V trimming: 0 bases; J trimming: 2 bases; junction bases outside the gene matches: 4. The CDR3 extends over 16 amino acids. Germline-derived CDR1 and CDR2 are KGHSH and LQKENI. The CDR3 is CASSPPNRGTYNEQFF. In DNA, the CDR3 is TGTGCCAGCTCACCACCGAACAGGGGAACCTACAATGAGCAGTTCTTC.

The J gene is TRBJ2-7, the V gene TRBV5-1, with a possible D match to TRBD2 (6 bases). This CDR3 comprises 15 residues. V was shortened by 3 bases and J by 3 bases, with 16 bases between the two germline ends. Germline V CDR1 and CDR2: SGHRS, YFSETQ. The CDR3 reads CASSWGGRTSYEQYF. CDR3 nucleotide sequence: TGCGCCAGCAGCTGGGGAGGCCGTACCAGCTACGAGCAGTACTTC.

This clone occurred once. The rearrangement links TRBV7-6 to TRBJ2-1; 7 bases agree with TRBD1. Germline V gene lookup returns CDR1 SGHVS and CDR2 FNYEAQ. This CDR3 contains 13 residues. J was trimmed by 9 bases and V by 5 bases; bases with no gene match: 7. The CDR3 reads CASSPRQGGEQFF. The CDR3 region has the DNA TGTGCCAGCAGCCCGAGACAGGGTGGTGAGCAGTTCTTC.

This chain links TRBV15 with TRBJ2-5; 8 nucleotides agree with TRBD1. Per germline, CDR1 LNHNV and CDR2 YYDKDF (reference sequence). The V gene end was trimmed by 11 bases and the J gene end by 3 bases; junction bases not matched to a gene: 8. The length of the CDR3 is 13 residues. As DNA, the CDR3 is TGTGCCGGCAGCGCGGACAGGGAAGAGACCCAGTACTTC. It is translated as CAGSADREETQYF.

The V and J genes are TRBV18 and TRBJ1-4; a possible D gene is TRBD1 (6 bases). CDR3 length equals 15 residues. Trimming took off 2 bases at V and 5 bases at J, with 12 bases between the two ends. Germline lookup yields CDR1 KGHSH and CDR2 LQKENI. The CDR3 DNA is TGTGCCAGCTCACCAAAGTCAGGGGACAATGAAAAACTGTTTTTT. Translated, it gives CASSPKSGDNEKLFF.

The gene calls are TRBV19 and TRBJ1-1; 8 bases line up with TRBD1. J lost 7 bases, V lost 5 bases, and 6 bases had no gene match. This CDR3 has 13 amino acids. Germline-derived CDR1 and CDR2 are LNHDA and SQIVND (reference sequence). CDR3 residues: CASSGRTGREAFF. The CDR3 DNA reads as TGTGCCAGTAGTGGAAGGACAGGGCGTGAAGCTTTCTTT.